A single sample is the source of the 14 T cell receptor beta chains below, sequenced in a study of lymphopenia after photon versus proton radiotherapy. Method: immunoSEQ multiplex PCR; TCRdb's copy keeps in-frame clones and lacks some. The sample holds 160,000 or so clones, more than 85% seen once. The specimen comprised peripheral blood, sampled from a patient treated with photon-based radiotherapy. The receptors here all came from a man aged 50-60 years with gastric cancer.

This clone turned up a few times. The rearrangement joins TRBV19 to TRBJ2-5; 14 bases map to TRBD2. Germline loops: CDR1 LNHDA, CDR2 SQIVND (reference sequence). Germline trimming cut 3 bases from V and 8 bases from J; bases unmatched to any gene: 5. CDR3 length: 15 amino acids. CDR3 in DNA: TGTGCCAGTAGTATCCCCGGGACTAGCGGGAGAACCCAGTACTTC. It is translated as CASSIPGTSGRTQYF. The full variable domain, rest sourced from reference TRBV19 and TRBJ2-5, is DGGITQSPKYLFRKEGQNVTLSCEQNLNHDAMYWYRQDPGQGLRLIYYSQIVNDFQKGDIAEGYSVSREKKESFPLTVTSAQKNPTAFYLCASSIPGTSGRTQYFGPGTRLLVL.

The V call is TRBV18, the J call TRBJ1-1; a weak D match, TRBD1 (5 bases). Germline values: CDR1 KGHSH, CDR2 LQKENI. This CDR3 is built from 14 residues. V dropped 5 bases and J dropped 1 base, with 11 bases sitting between them. The CDR3 is CASSSLQGNTEAFF. The CDR3, as DNA: TGTGCCAGCTCATCCCTTCAGGGGAACACTGAAGCTTTCTTT.

CDR3 region: CASSFIGLAGGQETQYF. The CDR3 DNA sequence: TGTGCCAGCAGCTTTATCGGTCTAGCGGGAGGGCAAGAGACCCAGTACTTC. The V and J genes are TRBV5-6 and TRBJ2-5, with TRBD2 matching over 12 bases. The germline V gene encodes CDR1 SGHDT and CDR2 YYEEEE. CDR3 length: 17 residues. V was clipped by 2 bases and J by 2 bases; unmatched bases: 7.

The V gene is TRBV18, the J gene TRBJ2-3; D is unresolved. V lost 8 bases, J lost 0 bases, and 9 bases lay in between. Germline values: CDR1 KGHSH, CDR2 LQKENI. The CDR3 covers 13 residues. This CDR3 is CASLIPSTDTQYF. The CDR3 bases are TGTGCCAGCCTCATACCTAGCACAGATACGCAGTATTTT.

V is TRBV7-8 and J is TRBJ2-3; TRBD2 agrees at 9 bases. Germline CDR1 is SGHVS and CDR2 is FQNEAQ. V shed 5 bases, J shed 4 bases, and the junction held 10 bases outside the gene matches. The CDR3 runs 16 residues. CDR3 nucleotide sequence: TGTGCCAGCAGCCGGCTGGGTAGCGGGAGTTCAGATACGCAGTATTTT. It yields the protein CASSRLGSGSSDTQYF.

The V and J genes are TRBV2 and TRBJ1-1, with 7 positions matching TRBD1. J lost 4 bases, V lost 1 base, and 6 bases had no gene match. The length of the CDR3 is 15 residues. CDR1 is SNHLY and CDR2 is FYNNEI in the germline V gene. CDR3 DNA sequence: TGTGCCAGCAGTGAAGTGGGCAGGGGGAGCACTGAAGCTTTCTTT. Its protein is CASSEVGRGSTEAFF.

The rearrangement uses TRBV9 and TRBJ2-1; D ambiguous. CDR1 SGDLS and CDR2 YYNGEE come from the germline V gene. Trimming removed 5 bases from V and 6 bases from J, with 6 bases in between. This CDR3 comprises 11 residues. The CDR3 DNA sequence: TGTGCCAGCAGGACTGGCAATGAGCAGTTCTTC. This gives the protein CASRTGNEQFF.

A word on this clone: The germline gene is not matched at one end of the junction; a read error may be the cause. The chain is built from TRBV7-8 and TRBJ2-3, with 8 nucleotides matching TRBD2. Germline lookup yields CDR1 SGHVS and CDR2 FQNEAQ. This CDR3 comprises 16 residues. The CDR3 loop reads CASSLIPGGSTDTRYF. As DNA, the CDR3 is TGTGCCAGCAGCTTAATCCCGGGAGGGAGCACAGATACGCGGTATTTT.

V usage is TRBV5-1 and J usage is TRBJ2-1, with TRBD2 matching over 10 bases. Germline V gene data show CDR1 as SGHRS and CDR2 as YFSETQ. CDR3 length equals 15 residues. Trimming cost V 1 base and J 6 bases; bases outside gene matches: 4. The CDR3 is CASSLPSSGSNEQFF. Here the CDR3 DNA reads TGCGCCAGCAGCTTGCCCTCTAGCGGGAGCAATGAGCAGTTCTTC.

This clone is judged medium-sized (0.01 to 0.1%). The J gene is TRBJ1-5, the V gene TRBV10-1; D is ambiguous. Trimming removed 5 bases from V and 3 bases from J, with 8 bases in between. The CDR3 spans 13 residues. Germline V lookup: CDR1 WNHNN, CDR2 SYGVQD (reference sequence). The CDR3 bases are TGCGCCAGCAGTTCGAGGAACAATCAGCCCCAGCATTTT. The encoded protein is CASSSRNNQPQHF.

The V gene is TRBV5-6, the J gene TRBJ1-1, with D possibly TRBD1 on 5 matching bases. V lost 4 bases to trimming and J lost 2 bases, with 21 bases between them. This CDR3 has 17 amino acids. Germline V gene sequence: CDR1 SGHDT, CDR2 YYEEEE. The CDR3 protein is CASSNKPTGGVNTEAFF. The CDR3 DNA follows: TGTGCCAGCAGCAATAAGCCAACTGGAGGGGTAAACACTGAAGCTTTCTTT.

The chain employs TRBV14 and TRBJ2-6; D gene uncertain. The CDR3 spans 16 residues. Germline CDR1 and CDR2: SGHDN and FVKESK. Trimming took off 4 bases at V and 0 bases at J, with 10 bases between the two ends. CDR3 residues: CASSLGSYSGANVLTF. CDR3 DNA sequence: TGTGCCAGCAGCCTAGGCTCCTACTCTGGGGCCAACGTCCTGACTTTC.

The J gene is TRBJ2-7, the V gene TRBV9, with TRBD2 matching over 8 bases. Germline values: CDR1 SGDLS, CDR2 YYNGEE. The J segment lost 6 bases and the V segment lost 4 bases, leaving 9 bases of the junction unmatched. This CDR3 is built from 14 residues. CDR3 amino acids: CASSPSGRVPEQYF. In DNA, the CDR3 is TGTGCCAGCAGCCCCTCCGGGAGGGTCCCCGAGCAGTACTTC.

The gene calls are TRBV5-1 and TRBJ1-3; a weak D match, TRBD1 (5 bases). This CDR3 has 15 amino acids. Trimming pared 5 bases from V and 0 bases from J, leaving 12 bases between. CDR1 is SGHRS and CDR2 is YFSETQ in the germline V gene. This CDR3 reads CASRYDSSSGNTIYF. Written as DNA, the CDR3 is TGCGCCAGCAGATACGACAGTAGCTCTGGAAACACCATATATTTT.